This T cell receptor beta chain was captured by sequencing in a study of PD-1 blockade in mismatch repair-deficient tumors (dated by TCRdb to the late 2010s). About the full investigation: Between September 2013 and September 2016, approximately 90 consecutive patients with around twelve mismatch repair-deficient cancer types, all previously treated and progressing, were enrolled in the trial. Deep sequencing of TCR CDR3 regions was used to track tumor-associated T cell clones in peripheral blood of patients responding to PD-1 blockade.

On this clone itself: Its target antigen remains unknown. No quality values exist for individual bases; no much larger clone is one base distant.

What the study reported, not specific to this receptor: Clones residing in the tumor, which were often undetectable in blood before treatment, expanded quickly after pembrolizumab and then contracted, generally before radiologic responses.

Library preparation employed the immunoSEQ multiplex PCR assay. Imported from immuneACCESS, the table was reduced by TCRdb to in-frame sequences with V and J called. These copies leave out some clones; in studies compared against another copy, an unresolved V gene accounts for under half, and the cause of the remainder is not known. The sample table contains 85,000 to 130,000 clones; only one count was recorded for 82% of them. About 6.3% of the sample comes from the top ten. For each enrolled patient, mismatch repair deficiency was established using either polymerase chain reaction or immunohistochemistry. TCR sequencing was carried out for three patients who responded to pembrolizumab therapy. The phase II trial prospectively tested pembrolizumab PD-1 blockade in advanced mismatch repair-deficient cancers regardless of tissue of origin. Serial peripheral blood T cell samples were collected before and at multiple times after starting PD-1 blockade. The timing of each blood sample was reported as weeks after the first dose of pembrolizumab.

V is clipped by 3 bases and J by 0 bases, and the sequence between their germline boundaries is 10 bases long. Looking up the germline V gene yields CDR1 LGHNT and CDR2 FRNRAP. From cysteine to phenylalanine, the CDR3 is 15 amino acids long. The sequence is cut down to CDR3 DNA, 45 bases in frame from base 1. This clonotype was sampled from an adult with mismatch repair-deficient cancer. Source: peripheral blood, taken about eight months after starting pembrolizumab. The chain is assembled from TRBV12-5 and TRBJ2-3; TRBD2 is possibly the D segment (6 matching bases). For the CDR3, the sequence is CASGFGAGSTDTQYF. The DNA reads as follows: TGTGCTAGTGGTTTTGGGGCGGGAAGCACAGATACGCAGTATTTT.